The 30 T cell receptor beta chains below all came from one sample that was sequenced in a study of spatial heterogeneity in lung cancer. These receptors' antigens are unknown. TCRdb re-called the 5' RACE reads with MiXCR, one entry per CDR3 protein. The sample consists of some 4,800 distinct CDR3 sequences, 5% to 6.5% of them appearing once. Sample time point: sample taken at primary tumor resection. Study conclusions and caveats: Counts of expanded alpha and beta TCRs within tumors tracked the tumor nonsynonymous mutation count.

Source: lung tumor tissue, taken at surgery. The receptor source for this set is a male donor with early-stage non-small cell lung cancer.

There are many counts of this clonotype. The chain has TRBV20-1 and TRBJ2-1; 10 bases map to TRBD2. The V and J ends lost 6 bases and 12 bases, in that order; junction bases with no gene match: 5. CDR1 DFQATT and CDR2 SNEGSKA come from the germline V gene (reference sequence). This CDR3 region has 11 residues. The CDR3 loop is CSAPSGGPQFF. The CDR3 DNA follows: TGCAGTGCACCTAGCGGGGGACCGCAGTTCTTC.

This clonotype was seen repeatedly, ten times or more. This rearrangement joins TRBV20-1 to TRBJ2-1, with 8 bases matching TRBD1. Germline trimming cut 3 bases from V and 9 bases from J; bases unmatched to any gene: 7. The CDR3 consists of 13 residues. Germline CDR1 and CDR2: DFQATT and SNEGSKA (reference sequence). The CDR3: CSARDRAYGEQFF. The DNA for the CDR3 is TGCAGTGCTAGGGACAGGGCCTACGGTGAGCAGTTCTTC.

There are many counts of this clonotype. This chain uses TRBV7-2 with TRBJ2-5, with D maybe TRBD1 (6 bases). CDR1 and CDR2 from the germline V gene are SGHTA and FQGNSA. The V end lost 5 bases, the J end lost 3 bases, and 10 bases lay between the germline ends. The CDR3 is 13 amino acids. This CDR3 reads CASSPKGEETQYF. The CDR3, as DNA: TGTGCCAGCAGCCCCAAGGGGGAAGAGACCCAGTACTTC.

By share, this clonotype ranks as medium-sized. J is TRBJ2-1 and V is TRBV18; D remains unclear. V lost 3 bases and J 5 bases, leaving 5 bases between the germline ends. CDR3 length equals 12 residues. Germline assignment: CDR1 KGHSH and CDR2 LQKENI. CDR3 amino acids: CASSPNNNEQFF. DNA of the CDR3: TGTGCCAGCTCACCCAATAACAATGAGCAGTTCTTC.

This clonotype was found many times. One end of the junction fails to match germline, which may point to a read error. The J gene is TRBJ2-2, the V gene TRBV7-8; 9 bases match TRBD1. Germline values: CDR1 SGHVS, CDR2 FQNEAQ. This CDR3 region has 15 residues. The CDR3 sequence is CASSSGQGGAGERFF. In DNA form, the CDR3 reads TGTGCCAGCAGCTCGGGACAGGGTGGGGCCGGGGAGCGGTTTTTT. The full variable domain, with the rest looked up from reference TRBV7-8 and TRBJ2-2, is GAGVSQSPRYKVAKRGQDVALRCDPISGHVSLFWYQQALGQGPEFLTYFQNEAQLDKSGLPSDRFFAERPEGSVSTLKIQRTQQEDSAVYLCASSSGQGGAGERFFGEGSRLTVL.

This clonotype was counted many times. The rearrangement joins TRBV5-4 to TRBJ1-2; D perhaps matches TRBD1 (6 bases). This CDR3 contains 12 residues. Germline lookup yields CDR1 SGHNT and CDR2 YYREEE (reference sequence). The V and J ends lost 7 bases and 2 bases respectively, with 9 bases between them. In DNA, the CDR3 is TGTGCCAGCGGAGGGGGGAACTATGGCTACACCTTC. It encodes CASGGGNYGYTF.

A few counts support this clonotype. The chain employs TRBV5-1 and TRBJ1-2, with 8 bases that match TRBD1. V lost 0 bases, J lost 8 bases, and 3 bases stayed unmatched. This CDR3 has 13 residues. Germline CDR1 SGHRS, CDR2 YFSETQ. The CDR3 protein is CASSLAGTGGYTF. CDR3 DNA sequence: TGCGCCAGCAGCTTGGCGGGGACAGGAGGCTACACCTTC.

This clonotype is deemed medium-sized. CDR3 coding DNA: TGCAGTGCTAGAGATCAGAAGCGACCGAACACCGGGGAGCTGTTTTTT. It encodes CSARDQKRPNTGELFF. The chain joins TRBV20-1 to TRBJ2-2; D is ambiguous. CDR3 size: 16 residues. CDR1 and CDR2 (germline): DFQATT, SNEGSKA (reference sequence). V was cut by 0 bases and J by 0 bases, with 11 bases left in between.

This clonotype appeared many times. The chain is built from TRBV4-2 and TRBJ2-7, with D perhaps TRBD1 or TRBD2 (5 bases each). V gave up 6 bases and J gave up 0 bases, with 6 bases separating them. The CDR3 has 12 residues. Germline assignment: CDR1 LGHNA and CDR2 YNFKEQ. The CDR3 loop reads CASRGVSYEQYF. DNA for the CDR3: TGTGCCAGCAGGGGGGTCTCCTACGAGCAGTACTTC.

The table lists this clonotype with many counts. The chain is built from TRBV11-2 and TRBJ2-7, with 12 bases matching TRBD2. The CDR3 spans 15 residues. CDR1 SGHAT and CDR2 FQNNGV come from the germline V gene. Losses at the gene ends were 4 bases for V and 5 bases for J; bases not matched to a gene: 6. The CDR3 sequence is CASSSGLAGRNEQYF. The CDR3 nucleotides are TGTGCCAGCAGCTCGGGACTAGCGGGTAGGAACGAGCAGTACTTC. Full variable domain (remainder filled in from reference TRBV11-2 and TRBJ2-7): EAGVAQSPRYKIIEKRQSVAFWCNPISGHATLYWYQQILGQGPKLLIQFQNNGVVDDSQLPKDRFSAERLKGVDSTLKIQPAKLEDSAVYLCASSSGLAGRNEQYFGPGTRLTVT.

This clonotype has ten or more counts. This chain uses TRBV30 with TRBJ2-6, with 10 bases that match TRBD1. Germline CDR1 is GTSNPN and CDR2 is SVGIG (reference sequence). J gave up 2 bases and V 3 bases, and 4 bases lay outside the gene matches. There are 16 residues in the CDR3. Written as DNA, the CDR3 is TGTGCCTGGAGAGGGACAGGGGTGACTGGGGCCAACGTCCTGACTTTC. It specifies CAWRGTGVTGANVLTF.

This clonotype is medium-sized. The chain has TRBV6-6 and TRBJ2-3; D possibly corresponds to TRBD2 (5 bases). Trimming cost V 2 bases and J 0 bases, with 6 bases left between them. This CDR3 has 14 residues. The germline gives CDR1 MNHNY, CDR2 SVGAGI (reference sequence). CDR3 residues: CASSYRGSTDTQYF. CDR3 in DNA: TGTGCCAGCAGTTACCGGGGTAGCACAGATACGCAGTATTTT.

This clonotype was observed at least ten times. V and J are TRBV6-5 and TRBJ1-1; D is perhaps TRBD1 (6 bases). CDR3 size: 14 residues. The germline V gene has CDR1 MNHEY and CDR2 SVGAGI. V lost 7 bases and J 5 bases, leaving 17 bases between the germline ends. The CDR3 loop is CASNAQGGGTEAFF. The CDR3 coding sequence is TGTGCCAGCAATGCACAGGGAGGGGGGACTGAAGCTTTCTTT.

Within the sample, this clonotype is medium-sized. The genes are TRBV7-8 and TRBJ1-2; no clear D gene. This CDR3 is 14 amino acids long. CDR1 SGHVS and CDR2 FQNEAQ come from the germline V gene. V lost 5 bases to trimming and J lost 3 bases, with 13 bases between them. The CDR3 bases are TGTGCCAGCAGCCTAGAAGGACGGGACTATGGCTACACCTTC. It codes for CASSLEGRDYGYTF.

The V gene is TRBV5-1, the J gene TRBJ2-7; D is possibly TRBD1 (5 bases). The CDR3 totals 18 residues. Germline values: CDR1 SGHRS, CDR2 YFSETQ. Trimming pared 0 bases from V and 0 bases from J, leaving 19 bases between. The CDR3 here is CASSLAGQGPQSSYEQYF. Written as DNA, the CDR3 is TGCGCCAGCAGCTTGGCCGGGCAGGGTCCGCAGAGCTCCTACGAGCAGTACTTC.

This clonotype was detected ten times or more. The gene calls are TRBV7-3 and TRBJ2-1, with D uncertain. The V gene lost 4 bases and the J gene lost 4 bases, with 8 bases spanning the gap. From germline, CDR1 is SGHTA and CDR2 FQGTGA. The CDR3 is 13 amino acids. The CDR3 region has the DNA TGTGCCAGCAGCTCAGATCCTTACAATGAGCAGTTCTTC. It is translated as CASSSDPYNEQFF.

This clonotype is labeled large. The V and J genes are TRBV11-2 and TRBJ2-7; 9 bases map to TRBD2. Trimming took 1 base from V and 4 from J; bases not matched to a gene: 5. Germline V gene data show CDR1 as SGHAT and CDR2 as FQNNGV. CDR3 length: 15 residues. CDR3 nucleotide sequence: TGTGCCAGCAGCTTAGTAGCTAGCGGGACGTACGAGCAGTACTTC. Translated: CASSLVASGTYEQYF.

This clonotype was detected ten times or more. J is TRBJ1-2 and V is TRBV19, with D perhaps matching TRBD1 (6 bases). Germline V gene lookup returns CDR1 LNHDA and CDR2 SQIVND (reference sequence). The CDR3 is 15 residues long. The germline V and J ends were trimmed by 1 base and 5 bases, with 14 bases remaining between them. The CDR3 DNA is TGTGCCAGTAGTATAGTTTCGGGGGCTGGTTATGGCTACACCTTC. Protein sequence: CASSIVSGAGYGYTF.

Within the sample, this clonotype is medium-sized (0.01 to 0.1%). The genes are TRBV6-6 and TRBJ2-7; D is tentatively TRBD1 or TRBD2 (5 bases each). Trimming took off 4 bases at V and 3 bases at J, with 16 bases between the two ends. Germline lookup yields CDR1 MNHNY and CDR2 SVGAGI (reference sequence). The CDR3 has 15 residues. The CDR3 coding sequence is TGTGCCAGCAGTTCCGGGACGTTGGCAAACTACGAGCAGTACTTC. Protein product: CASSSGTLANYEQYF.

This clonotype was recorded at least ten times. This chain links TRBV3-1 with TRBJ2-1; D is possibly TRBD1 or TRBD2 (5 bases each). The germline CDR1 and CDR2 sequences are LGHDT and YNNKEL (reference sequence). This CDR3 is 16 amino acids long. V lost 0 bases to trimming and J lost 0 bases, with 9 bases between them. CDR3 sequence: CASSQESGSSYNEQFF. For the CDR3, the DNA is TGTGCCAGCAGCCAAGAATCAGGGAGCTCCTACAATGAGCAGTTCTTC.

Regarding this clonotype: Given a much more abundant clone one base away, this may be a read error. This sequence joins TRBV4-1 and TRBJ1-1, with unresolved D. Germline loops: CDR1 MGHRA, CDR2 YSYEKL. The CDR3 extends over 15 amino acids. The V end lost 1 base, the J end lost 7 bases, and 16 bases lay between the germline ends. The CDR3 DNA reads as TGCGCCAGCAGCCAAGTAGGTTTTCGAGGGAGTGAAGCTTTCTTT. Translated: CASSQVGFRGSEAFF.

By sample share, this clonotype is medium-sized. J is TRBJ1-4 and V is TRBV27; 10 bases are shared with TRBD1. Germline V gives CDR1 MNHEY, CDR2 SMNVEV (reference sequence). The ends lost 6 bases at V and 10 bases at J; junction bases unmatched: 2. CDR3 length: 12 residues. CDR3 DNA sequence: TGTGCCAGCAGGGACAGGGGGAGAAAACTGTTTTTT. Its translation is CASRDRGRKLFF.

This clonotype qualifies as medium-sized. V usage is TRBV3-1 and J usage is TRBJ1-6; a weak D match, TRBD1 (6 bases). V was pared by 2 bases and J by 7 bases, with 12 bases between. There are 15 residues in the CDR3. The germline V gene has CDR1 LGHDT and CDR2 YNNKEL (reference sequence). The CDR3 sequence is CASSQRRGANSPLHF. The CDR3 region has the DNA TGTGCCAGCAGCCAAAGGCGGGGGGCGAATTCACCCCTCCACTTT.

Relative to its sample, this clonotype is medium-sized. The chain couples TRBV20-1 to TRBJ2-7; unclear D gene. The germline V gene has CDR1 DFQATT and CDR2 SNEGSKA (reference sequence). The CDR3 consists of 11 residues. The V end was cut by 3 bases, the J end by 4 bases, with 7 bases between. The CDR3 region has the DNA TGCAGTGCTAGCGCCCAATACGAGCAGTACTTC. The encoded protein is CSASAQYEQYF.

This clonotype showed up just a few times. The chain has TRBV20-1 and TRBJ2-1, with 8 bases aligning to TRBD2. J gave up 1 base and V 3 bases, and 5 bases lay outside the gene matches. Germline loops: CDR1 DFQATT, CDR2 SNEGSKA (reference sequence). The CDR3 is made up of 15 amino acids. DNA of the CDR3: TGCAGTGCTAGTAATGGACTAGCTTCCTACAATGAGCAGTTCTTC. It yields the protein CSASNGLASYNEQFF.

This clonotype was seen at least ten times. The chain joins TRBV29-1 to TRBJ2-5, with D hard to call. CDR3 length: 12 residues. Germline V gene data show CDR1 as SQVTM and CDR2 as ANQGSEA. Trimming stripped 4 bases from V and 5 bases from J, with 11 bases between. CDR3 sequence (DNA): TGCAGCGTTGCGATAGCTGGGGAGACCCAGTACTTC. Translated: CSVAIAGETQYF.

This clonotype was picked up many times. The chain recombines TRBV30 with TRBJ1-6; no clear D gene. The germline V gene encodes CDR1 GTSNPN and CDR2 SVGIG (reference sequence). V was trimmed by 0 bases and J by 6 bases, leaving 12 bases between them. This CDR3 has 15 residues. This CDR3 is CAWSVHRTSNSPLHF. The CDR3 nucleotides read TGTGCCTGGAGTGTCCATAGGACTTCTAATTCACCCCTCCACTTT.

The chain links TRBV20-1 to TRBJ1-5, with D unresolved. CDR3 length equals 14 residues. Germline V gives CDR1 DFQATT, CDR2 SNEGSKA (reference sequence). V dropped 4 bases and J dropped 5 bases, with 15 bases sitting between them. The CDR3 DNA reads TGCAGTGCTAAGGCCCCGGGAGTGGATCAGCCCCAGCATTTT. This sequence encodes CSAKAPGVDQPQHF.

This clonotype has at least ten counts. The genes are TRBV7-2 and TRBJ2-3, with D unclear. CDR1 SGHTA and CDR2 FQGNSA come from the germline V gene. Trimming stripped 0 bases from V and 8 bases from J, with 6 bases between. The CDR3 runs to 12 residues. The CDR3 DNA is TGTGCCAGCAGCTTAGCGTTGGGTACGCAGTATTTT. Translating it yields CASSLALGTQYF.

The rearrangement links TRBV7-2 to TRBJ2-4; D unresolved. The CDR3 is 11 residues long. The V end lost 6 bases, the J end lost 7 bases, and 7 bases lay between the germline ends. Germline CDR1 and CDR2: SGHTA and FQGNSA. CDR3 region: CASSTGNIQYF. The CDR3 coding sequence is TGTGCCAGCAGTACCGGGAACATTCAGTACTTC.